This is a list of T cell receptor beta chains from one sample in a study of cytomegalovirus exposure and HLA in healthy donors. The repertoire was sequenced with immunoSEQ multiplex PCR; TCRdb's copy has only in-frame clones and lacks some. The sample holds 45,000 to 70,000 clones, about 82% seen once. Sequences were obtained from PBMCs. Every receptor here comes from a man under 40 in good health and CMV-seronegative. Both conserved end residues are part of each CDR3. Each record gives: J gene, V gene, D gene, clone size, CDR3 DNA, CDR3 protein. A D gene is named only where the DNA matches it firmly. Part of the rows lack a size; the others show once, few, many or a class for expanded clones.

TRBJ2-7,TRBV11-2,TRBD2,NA,TGTGCCAGCAGACCCCGGGGGGGGATCCTCTACGAGCAGTACTTC,CASRPRGGILYEQYF
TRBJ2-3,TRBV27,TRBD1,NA,TGTGCCAGCAGGGGGACAGGGGTCGATACGCAGTATTTT,CASRGTGVDTQYF
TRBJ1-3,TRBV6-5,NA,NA,TGTGCCAGCAGTTCCACAGGGAGCTCTGGAAACACCATATATTTT,CASSSTGSSGNTIYF
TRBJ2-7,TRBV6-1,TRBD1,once,TGTGCCAGCAGTGGTACAGGGGAAAGGTACGAGCAGTACTTC,CASSGTGERYEQYF
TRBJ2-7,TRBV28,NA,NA,TGTGCCAGCAGTTTAACAGGGATTGGCGAGCAGTACTTC,CASSLTGIGEQYF
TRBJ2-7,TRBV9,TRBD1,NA,TGTGCCAGCAGCCCGGTCAAATCCAACAGGGGGCAGTACGAGCAGTACTTC,CASSPVKSNRGQYEQYF
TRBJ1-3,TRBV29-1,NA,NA,TGCAGCGTTGAAGAAGCCCCCAGGGGTAGAAACACCATATATTTT,CSVEEAPRGRNTIYF
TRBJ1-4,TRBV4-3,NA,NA,TGCGCCAGCAGCCAAGGAAAGATTGGAAGGGGATCTAATGAAAAACTGTTTTTT,CASSQGKIGRGSNEKLFF
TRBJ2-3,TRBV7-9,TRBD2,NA,TGTGCCAGCAGACCTAGGGGGCTAGCGGGGGGGCAAGATGGAGATACGCAGTATTTT,CASRPRGLAGGQDGDTQYF
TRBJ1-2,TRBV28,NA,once,TGTGCCAGCAGTCCCCCTGTCGTCTATGGCTACACCTTC,CASSPPVVYGYTF
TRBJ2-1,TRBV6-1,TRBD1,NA,TGTGCCAGCAGTGAAGCTCATTCCGGGACAGGGGCCTACAATGAGCAGTTCTTC,CASSEAHSGTGAYNEQFF
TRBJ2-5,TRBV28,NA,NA,TGTGCCAGCAGTTTACAGGGGAACCAAGAGACCCAGTACTTC,CASSLQGNQETQYF
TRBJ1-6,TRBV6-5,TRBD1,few,TGTGCCAGCAGTTACGAGGGGACAGGAAATTCACCCCTCCACTTT,CASSYEGTGNSPLHF
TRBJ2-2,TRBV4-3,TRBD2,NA,TGCGCCAGCAGGCTAACTAGCGGGGGGCCCGGGGAGCTGTTTTTT,CASRLTSGGPGELFF
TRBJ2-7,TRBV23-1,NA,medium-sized,TGCGCCAGCAGTCAAGCCCGGAGCTACGAGCAGTACTTC,CASSQARSYEQYF
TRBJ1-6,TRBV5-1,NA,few,TGCGCCAGCAGCCCAGGACAGACTAATTCACCCCTCCACTTT,CASSPGQTNSPLHF
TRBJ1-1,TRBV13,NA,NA,TGTGCCAGCAGCTTAGCTGGGAGACTTGAAGCTTTCTTT,CASSLAGRLEAFF
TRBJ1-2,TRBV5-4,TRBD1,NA,TGTGCCAGCAGCCTACAGACAGGGGCGGGGGTCTATGGCTACACCTTC,CASSLQTGAGVYGYTF
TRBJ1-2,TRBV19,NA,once,TGTGCCAGTAGTATACCTAACAGGAGGGGCTATGGCTACACCTTC,CASSIPNRRGYGYTF
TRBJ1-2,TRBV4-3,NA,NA,TGCGCCAGCAGCCAAGATAGAGCTAACTATGTCTACACCTTC,CASSQDRANYVYTF
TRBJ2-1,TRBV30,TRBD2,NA,TGTGCCTGGATCCCCACCGGGGTAGCGGGAGTATCCTACAATGAGCAGTTCTTC,CAWIPTGVAGVSYNEQFF
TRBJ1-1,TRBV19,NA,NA,TGTGCCAGTAGTACTCGGAGCGGAGCTGAAGCTTTCTTT,CASSTRSGAEAFF
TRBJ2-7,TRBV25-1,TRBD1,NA,TGTGCCAGCAATTCCCTGGGACAGGGTGTTGGGGAGCAGTACTTC,CASNSLGQGVGEQYF
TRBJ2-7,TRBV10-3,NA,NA,TGTGCCATCAGTGAGACCTCAGGGGCAGGGAGGGACGAGCAGTACTTC,CAISETSGAGRDEQYF
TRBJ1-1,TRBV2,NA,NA,TGTGCCAGCAGTGTCGGACTGAGTGGGAACACTGAAGCTTTCTTT,CASSVGLSGNTEAFF
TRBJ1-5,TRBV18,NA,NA,TGTGCCAGCTCACCAGAGGTAAATCAGCCCCAGCATTTT,CASSPEVNQPQHF
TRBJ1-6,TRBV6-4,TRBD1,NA,TGTGCCAGCAGTGACGGGACAGGGGGCAATTCACCCCTCCACTTT,CASSDGTGGNSPLHF
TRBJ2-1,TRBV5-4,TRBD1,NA,TGTGCCAGCAGCTTCCGACAGGGGATAGGTGAGCAGTTCTTC,CASSFRQGIGEQFF
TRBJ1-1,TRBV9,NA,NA,TGTGCCAGCAGCCTGTTTTCGAACACTGAAGCTTTCTTT,CASSLFSNTEAFF
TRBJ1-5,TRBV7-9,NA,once,TGTGCCAGCAGCCCGGTGACAGGTGACATTCAGCCCCAGCATTTT,CASSPVTGDIQPQHF
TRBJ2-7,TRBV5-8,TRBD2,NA,TGTGCCAGCAGACGCGGGACTAGCGGATCCTACGAGCAGTACTTC,CASRRGTSGSYEQYF
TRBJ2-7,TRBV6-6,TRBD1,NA,TGTGCCAGCAACCGACAGGGGGTTGTAAACTACGAGCAGTACTTC,CASNRQGVVNYEQYF
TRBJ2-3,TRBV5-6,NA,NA,TGTGCCAACCACTGGAAGACGGGCGGGAAACCTAGCACAGATACGCAGTATTTT,CANHWKTGGKPSTDTQYF
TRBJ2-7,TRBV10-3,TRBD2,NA,TGTGCCATCAGTGGTAGTCTAGCGGTCTACGAGCAGTACTTC,CAISGSLAVYEQYF
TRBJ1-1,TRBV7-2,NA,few,TGTGCCAGCAGCTACGACTCAAACACTGAAGCTTTCTTT,CASSYDSNTEAFF
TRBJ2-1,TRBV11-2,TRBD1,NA,TGTGCCAGCAGTTCCCAGGGGGCGGTTTTAGGTGAGCAGTTCTTC,CASSSQGAVLGEQFF
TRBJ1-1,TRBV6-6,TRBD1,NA,TGTGCCAGCAGTTACCTGGCAGGGGGGATGAACACTGAAGCTTTCTTT,CASSYLAGGMNTEAFF
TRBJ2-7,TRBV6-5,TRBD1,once,TGTGCCAGCAGTATCCGGGACAGGGGTCCCTACGAGCAGTACTTC,CASSIRDRGPYEQYF